Described below is a single T cell receptor beta chain sequence and its context. The antigen is unknown. The source of the sample is a study of CD8+ T cells in alopecia areata. For the study at large: Administration of oral tofacitinib to treated patients was at 5 to 10 mg twice daily. A 6-month off-drug phase came after tofacitinib, which had lasted 6 to 18 months. General study results and limits: Relative to mice, TCR sharing across patients was less clear, a difference possibly HLA-related.

Isolated RNA was reverse transcribed into cDNA used as the sequencing template. Some clones are missing from TCRdb's copy, which holds only in-frame ones; the method was immunoSEQ multiplex PCR. The sample lists under 85,000 clones, around 49% seen once, with about 18% in the top ten. The sample was CD8+ T cells sorted from blood, taken at week 0. This TCR derives from a human donor with alopecia areata.

This CDR3 is CASSLAGGYGYTF. In nucleotides, the CDR3 is TGCGCCAGCAGCTTGGCGGGAGGCTATGGCTACACCTTC. V and J are TRBV5-1 and TRBJ1-2; unclear D gene. This CDR3 is built from 13 residues. The germline CDR1 and CDR2 sequences are SGHRS and YFSETQ. The ends were cut back, 0 bases at V and 4 bases at J, with 7 bases in the middle.